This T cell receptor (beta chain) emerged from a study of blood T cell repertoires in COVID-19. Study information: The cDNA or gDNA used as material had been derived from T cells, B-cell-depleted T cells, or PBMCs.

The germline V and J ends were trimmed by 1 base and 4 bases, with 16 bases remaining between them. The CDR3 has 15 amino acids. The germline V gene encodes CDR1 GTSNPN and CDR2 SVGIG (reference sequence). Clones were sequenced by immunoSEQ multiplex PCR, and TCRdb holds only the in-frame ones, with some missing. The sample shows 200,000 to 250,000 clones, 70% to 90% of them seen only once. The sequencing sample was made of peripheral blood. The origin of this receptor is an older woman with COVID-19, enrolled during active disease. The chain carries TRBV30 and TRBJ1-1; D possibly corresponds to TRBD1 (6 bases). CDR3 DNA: TGTGCCTGGAGTGAGGGCAGACAAGGGGGCACTGAAGCTTTCTTT. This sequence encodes CAWSEGRQGGTEAFF.